Reported below is one T cell receptor (beta chain). There is no known antigen for this receptor. One base away there is no much larger clone; base qualities are not given. The cohort consisted of 670 or so healthy bone marrow donors. All cohort members were sampled while nominally healthy, although unrecorded immune exposures were likely present. The donor tested CMV seronegative and was one of the 352 seronegative cohort members. A peripheral blood sample was collected from each donor, and TCR beta sequencing was performed on peripheral blood mononuclear cells. Genomic DNA was extracted from the blood cell samples with the Qiagen DNeasy Blood Extraction Kit. This entry belongs to a study of cytomegalovirus exposure and HLA in healthy donors (dated by TCRdb to the late 2010s). Describing the broader study: An earlier analysis of approximately 640 of the donors reported about 290 Gb of sequence data and around 120 million unique TCR beta sequences from about 180 million T cells. Approximately 300 gigabases of sequencing data and around 80 million unique TCR sequences made up an early release that covered fewer than 650 HLA-typed donors. Of the 300 to 500 genotyped donors, roughly 76% were placed in the genetic ancestry cluster associated with self-reported Caucasian donors. The aim of the study was to test whether cataloging public T cell receptors could identify signatures of past pathogen exposure. Using immunosequencing, the study profiled T cell repertoires from 666 subjects and related those repertoires to cytomegalovirus serostatus. Besides the first cohort of approximately 670 subjects, a separate validation cohort made up of 120 different subjects was used. To predict cytomegalovirus infection status, the study combined high-throughput TCR immunosequencing, statistical association of individual TCRs with disease status, and machine learning. A later analysis re-analyzed previously published TCR beta repertoires from hundreds of donors and added high-resolution HLA genotyping to study TCR occurrence patterns. In the later analysis, no new phenotypic data were used to find candidate immune exposures; instead, reliance was placed on TCR beta sequences and their occurrence across donors. In an earlier analysis of around 540 of the donors, high-throughput TCR beta sequencing was used to judge whether each TCR beta V gene segment behaved as functional or pseudogenic. Donor age, sex, ethnicity and CMV serostatus were compiled alongside the repertoire data. A later genetic analysis took genome-wide SNP genotypes for about 60% of the roughly 670 donors and used that subset as a discovery cohort. All discovery cohort repertoires had been generated using a single sequencing platform. Both class I and class II loci were covered by HLA typing, at four-digit resolution. Typing coverage varied by locus: roughly 629-640 donors for A, B, C, DRB1 and DQB1; more than 500 for DQA1; more than 600 for DPA1; 450 to 480 for DPB1. Roughly five DR-DQ haplotypes were treated as single units for association and clustering because of strong linkage in the cohort. Among a few hundred genotyped donors of the cohort, an average of approximately 240,000 unique TCR beta nucleotide sequences were sequenced per donor, roughly 20% of them non-productive.

Library method: the immunoSEQ multiplex PCR assay. For the multiplex PCR, a mixture combining 60 forward primers for TCR Vbeta segments and 13 reverse primers for TCR Jbeta segments was used. The CDR3 region of rearranged TCR beta genes was amplified from genomic DNA by a multiplex PCR assay. Amplified TCR beta libraries were sequenced as 87-base-pair reads on the Illumina HiSeq System. As for the authors' bioinformatics: A later analysis counted about 80 million unique TCR beta chains across the 600 to 850 repertoires, and some 11 million of these chains were shared by at least two donors. Raw reads were error-corrected and collapsed into unique sequences by a nearest-neighbor algorithm in which closely related sequences were merged to remove PCR and sequencing errors. Alignment of CDR3 sequences to IMGT reference sequences was used to assign V, D and J gene segments. Each retained sequence needed at least a six-nucleotide match to both a V gene segment and a J gene segment. A rearrangement counted as productive if the CDR3 had no stop codons and remained in frame with V and J, and every other rearrangement counted as non-productive. Following IMGT convention, CDR3 was defined as the stretch from the second conserved V-encoded cysteine to the conserved J-encoded phenylalanine. In an earlier analysis of around 600 of the donors, sequences lacking an unambiguous match to a single V gene segment were excluded. An earlier analysis of several hundred of the donors called V segments functional above 56.7% productive rearrangements and segregating when the between-donor standard deviation exceeded 5%. A statistical classification framework was built to diagnose cytomegalovirus status from the catalog of TCR beta chain sequences. In a later analysis, TCR nucleotide sequences were compared against IMGT/GENE-DB human TR gene sequences so that V and J genes could be assigned. Using the TCRdist pipeline, a later analysis assigned CDR3 sequences along with most-parsimonious VDJ recombination scenarios. A later analysis defined each TCR beta chain by its CDR3 amino acid sequence plus V-gene family, and excluded reads lacking a unique V-gene family. As a way to deal with suspected cross-contamination and a sequencing artifact, a later analysis dropped roughly 600 nucleotide sequences that were highly shared and had low generation probability. In a later analysis, a clonal expansion index for each public chain was calculated from normalized within-repertoire ranks of inferred template counts. A later analysis computed generation probabilities with a VDJ recombination model fitted to out-of-frame rearrangements, and checked the results against IGoR. Hypergeometric tests were used in a later analysis to score TCR-TCR, TCR-HLA and TCR-CMV co-occurrence, with a repertoire-size bias correction applied to the TCR pairs. In a later analysis, false discovery rates were estimated by permuting HLA or CMV assignments 20 times. In a later analysis, co-occurring TCRs were grouped with DBSCAN, and TCRdist sequence similarity was added when clustering was performed within HLA-allele-positive subsets. Co-occurrence clustering excluded repertoires with fewer than 30,000 or more than 120,000 public chains, plus five with anomalous nucleotide sharing. TCRdb holds this immuneACCESS table with in-frame rearrangements only. Some clones are missing; in checked studies, unresolved V genes explain under half, and the rest has no known cause. V and J calls and clone size are copied from that table; D and trimming were computed from the DNA. Present in this sample are 110,000 to 150,000 clones, over 70% of which were seen just once. The biggest ten clones account for around 7% of the sample.

From cysteine to phenylalanine, the CDR3 is 15 amino acids long. The only DNA kept is the CDR3, 45 bases in frame from the first base. General conclusions and limits of the study: Cytomegalovirus status was reported to be diagnosed by the classifier with high specificity and sensitivity in both the original and validation cohorts. In a later analysis, HLA-associated TCR beta chains were found to be more clonally expanded and to have lower generation probabilities than equally common non-associated chains. The sequencing pipeline was judged likely to have produced a cluster of highly shared sequence variants as a technical artifact. Because some donors lacked HLA typing at each locus, the association tests relied only on the typed subset. The earlier analysis of nearly 600 of the donors excluded some 16 rarely observed V segments, including chromosome 9 orphons, because counts were too low. A further reported finding was that TCR beta sequences accurately predicted the HLA-A and HLA-B alleles for most subjects in the first cohort. In a later genetic analysis, a missense DCLRE1C variant was associated with V-gene and J-gene trimming of TCR beta chains, and the association was replicated in an independent cohort. The cohort was sequenced for TCR beta chains only, and without alpha or paired-chain data the features that could be detected were limited. In a later genetic analysis, fewer N-insertions in productive TCRs were reported among donors in an Asian-associated ancestry cluster than the roughly 670-donor mean. A later analysis reported that several top co-occurrence clusters appeared linked to parvovirus B19, influenza, CMV and Epstein-Barr virus. Roughly uniform sequencing depth across donors was assumed in presence/absence analyses, although this assumption may not hold. For the cohort, immune exposure information was limited to CMV serostatus. According to the authors, the approach could potentially be generalized to other disease states and immunological phenotypes. Most CMV-associated TCR beta chains appeared to be HLA-restricted in a later analysis, and the HLA associations seemed to be driven largely by CMV exposure. Linkage disequilibrium might explain the correlated functional status among segregating V segments, but an unknown experimental factor could not be excluded. Three of the identified cytomegalovirus-associated TCR beta chains were confirmed in vitro to be specific for cytomegalovirus antigens. The 87-base-pair reads could not distinguish some IMGT-functional V segments, including TRBV6-2 and TRBV6-3, so those segments were excluded. Specific HLA alleles were associated with around 18,000 TCR beta sequences at a false discovery rate of 0.05 in a later analysis. Most TCR sequences were seen in very few donors, while some public TCRs were found in many individuals. According to a later analysis, TCR association rates differed among HLA loci, with DRB1 alleles showing the most associated TCRs and HLA-C alleles showing the fewest. An earlier analysis of around 600 of the donors showed that most TCR beta V segments appeared in productive rearrangements either about 90% or about 30% of the time, which broadly matched IMGT annotations. Strong co-occurrence of HLA alleles, especially DR and DQ, made assigning TCR associations to individual alleles difficult. The study listed 164 TCR beta chains as associated with cytomegalovirus.

The TCR was taken from a man aged 25 to 40 in good health and CMV-seronegative. Rearrangement joined TRBV21-1 to TRBJ1-5; the table's D call, TRBD1, was not checked against the DNA. TRBV21-1 constitutes a pseudogene. Sequencing was carried out using PBMCs. In nucleotides, the sequence is TGTGCCAGCAGCAACCGGGACAGGGGGCCTCAGCCCCAGCATTTT. It translates to CASSNRDRGPQPQHF.